Presented here are 19 T cell receptor beta chains from one specimen sequenced in a study of low-dose radiotherapy and immunotherapy resistance in tumors. Covering alpha and beta chains, TRAV- and TRBV-specific primers were used for the first-strand cDNA. TCRs underwent approximately 20 PCR cycles of amplification with a constant-region primer and V-primer adapter. TCRdb re-derived calls from the reads in MiXCR, one entry per CDR3 protein. The sample has 70,000 to 95,000 distinct CDR3 sequences, over 15% seen once. Noted time point: before trial treatment. The sequences come from PBMCs, collected before treatment. These receptors were taken from a male donor with prostate cancer.

Ten or more counts support this clonotype. The gene calls are TRBV9 and TRBJ2-2; a possible D gene is TRBD2 (6 bases). Germline V gene lookup returns CDR1 SGDLS and CDR2 YYNGEE. This CDR3 has 13 amino acids. Trimming took 4 bases from V and 9 from J, leaving 13 bases between them. As DNA, the CDR3 is TGTGCCAGCAGCCAACCGGGACTCCGGGAGCTGTTTTTT. Protein sequence: CASSQPGLRELFF.

This clonotype has ten or more counts. V gene TRBV7-9 combines with J gene TRBJ2-7, with a tentative D call TRBD1 (5 bases). There are 13 residues in the CDR3. Germline CDR1 is SEHNR and CDR2 is FQNEAQ (reference sequence). Trimming pared 5 bases from V and 0 bases from J, leaving 8 bases between. Here the CDR3 reads CASSRGSSYEQYF. The CDR3 DNA reads as TGTGCCAGCAGCAGGGGAAGCTCCTACGAGCAGTACTTC.

The rearrangement uses TRBV9 and TRBJ1-1, with D unclear. Germline assignment: CDR1 SGDLS and CDR2 YYNGEE. CDR3 length: 13 amino acids. The ends were cut back, 2 bases at V and 3 bases at J, with 8 bases in the middle. This CDR3 is CASSVRGDTEAFF. Here the CDR3 DNA reads TGTGCCAGCAGCGTTCGGGGAGACACTGAAGCTTTCTTT.

The rearrangement links TRBV5-4 to TRBJ2-5; D gene ambiguous. Germline CDR1 reads SGHNT; CDR2 reads YYREEE (reference sequence). The CDR3 is 13 amino acids. Trimming pared 4 bases from V and 4 bases from J, leaving 11 bases between. CDR3 sequence: CASSTTGVETQYF. CDR3 bases: TGTGCCAGCAGCACGACCGGTGTAGAGACCCAGTACTTC.

This clonotype was seen many times. V is TRBV12-3 or TRBV12-4 and J is TRBJ2-5, with D perhaps matching TRBD2 (5 bases). The V end was cut by 3 bases, the J end by 4 bases, with 6 bases between. The CDR3 spans 12 residues. CDR3 sequence: CASSFEGETQYF. CDR3 nucleotide sequence: TGTGCCAGCAGTTTTGAGGGAGAGACCCAGTACTTC.

Details on this clonotype: This sequence is one base from a far larger clone and is likely a read error. V usage is TRBV6-6 and J usage is TRBJ2-2; 13 positions agree with TRBD2. The length of the CDR3 is 18 residues. Germline V lookup: CDR1 MNHNY, CDR2 SVGAGI (reference sequence). The CDR3 spells CASSRTSGGQRDTGEPFF. For the CDR3, the DNA is TGTGCCAGCAGCAGGACTAGCGGGGGCCAAAGGGACACCGGGGAGCCGTTTTTT.

In this sample, this clonotype turned up a few times. A read error is likely here: a far larger clone is one base away. This sequence joins TRBV15 and TRBJ2-1, with D perhaps TRBD1 or TRBD2 (5 bases each). Germline CDR1 reads LNHNV; CDR2 reads YYDKDF (reference sequence). V lost 5 bases and J 10 bases, leaving 21 bases between the germline ends. This CDR3 spans 15 amino acids. The CDR3: CATSALGAGHHEQFF. The CDR3 DNA is TGTGCCACCAGCGCCCTCGGGGCAGGGCACCACGAGCAGTTCTTC. The whole variable domain, remainder taken from reference TRBV15 and TRBJ2-1, is DAMVIQNPRYQVTQFGKPVTLSCSQTLNHNVMYWYQQKSSQAPKLLFHYYDKDFNNEADTPDNFQSRRPNTSFCFLDIRSPGLGDTAMYLCATSALGAGHHEQFFGPGTRLTVL.

This clonotype occurred many times. The genes are TRBV6-1 and TRBJ2-1; D is possibly TRBD2 (5 bases). Deletions cut 4 bases from V and 10 bases from J, with 11 bases between. This CDR3 contains 12 residues. Germline-derived CDR1 and CDR2 are MNHNS and SASEGT. CDR3 nucleotides: TGTGCCAGCAGTGCCCTAGCACGCGAGCAGTTCTTC. The encoded protein is CASSALAREQFF.

This clonotype came up many times. This chain links TRBV9 with TRBJ2-5; tentatively, D is TRBD2 (6 bases). The germline gives CDR1 SGDLS, CDR2 YYNGEE. The CDR3 has 16 amino acids. The V and J ends lost 4 bases and 4 bases respectively, with 20 bases between them. The CDR3 sequence: CASSPQPGLGGETQYF. CDR3 bases: TGTGCCAGCAGCCCTCAGCCGGGACTCGGTGGAGAGACCCAGTACTTC. Full variable domain (rest looked up from reference TRBV9 and TRBJ2-5): DSGVTQTPKHLITATGQRVTLRCSPRSGDLSVYWYQQSLDQGLQFLIQYYNGEERAKGNILERFSAQQFPDLHSELNLSSLELGDSALYFCASSPQPGLGGETQYFGPGTRLLVL.

This clonotype was seen ten or more times. The rearrangement links TRBV11-2 to TRBJ1-2; D may be TRBD1 (5 bases). Trimming took off 5 bases at V and 4 bases at J, with 8 bases between the two ends. Germline V gene sequence: CDR1 SGHAT, CDR2 FQNNGV. The CDR3 is 12 residues long. The CDR3 DNA is TGTGCCAGCAGCCCCGGGGGCTATGGCTACACCTTC. Translation gives CASSPGGYGYTF.

The V gene is TRBV12-3 or TRBV12-4, the J gene TRBJ1-2; 10 bases fit TRBD1. This CDR3 has 15 amino acids. The trim removed 5 bases at V and 7 bases at J, leaving 10 bases unmatched. CDR3 region: CASSRLGGQGSGYTF. As DNA, the CDR3 is TGTGCCAGCAGTCGCCTAGGGGGACAGGGGAGTGGCTACACCTTC.

This clonotype has ten or more counts. The chain couples TRBV9 to TRBJ2-1; D is unresolved. This CDR3 is 14 amino acids long. The germline V gene encodes CDR1 SGDLS and CDR2 YYNGEE. V was trimmed by 0 bases and J by 3 bases, leaving 7 bases between them. The CDR3 here is CASSVGGFYNEQFF. In nucleotides, the CDR3 is TGTGCCAGCAGCGTAGGAGGCTTCTACAATGAGCAGTTCTTC.

The table lists this clonotype with many counts. The chain employs TRBV2 and TRBJ2-2; TRBD1 aligns across 9 bases. J gave up 6 bases and V 8 bases, and 4 bases lay outside the gene matches. Germline loops: CDR1 SNHLY, CDR2 FYNNEI. The CDR3 covers 13 residues. The CDR3 coding sequence is TGTGCCAGCGGGACAGGGTTTCCCGGGGAGCTGTTTTTT. Its translation: CASGTGFPGELFF.

Worth noting for this clonotype: This likely came from a read error, as a far larger clone is one base away. The V gene is TRBV6-1, the J gene TRBJ2-1; D may be TRBD1 (6 bases). Germline assignment: CDR1 MNHNS and CDR2 SASEGT. CDR3 length: 18 amino acids. With 0 bases removed from V and 10 bases from J, the gap between germline ends came to 25 bases. Here the CDR3 reads CASSEALPRGIRSYEQFF. The CDR3 DNA is TGTGCCAGCAGTGAAGCGCTGCCGAGGGGGATCAGATCCTACGAGCAGTTCTTC.

This clonotype was seen ten or more times. The rearrangement uses TRBV18 and TRBJ2-7; a weak D match, TRBD2 (5 bases). The CDR3 spans 14 residues. The V end was cut by 1 base, the J end by 6 bases, with 13 bases between. Germline V gene data show CDR1 as KGHSH and CDR2 as LQKENI. CDR3 DNA sequence: TGTGCCAGCTCACCACTGCCCGGGATAGGCGAGCAGTACTTC. Translating gives CASSPLPGIGEQYF.

The gene calls are TRBV3-1 and TRBJ2-5, with 9 bases matching TRBD2. The CDR3 has 16 residues. Trimming cost V 1 base and J 1 base; bases outside gene matches: 4. The germline V gene encodes CDR1 LGHDT and CDR2 YNNKEL (reference sequence). The CDR3 loop reads CASSQVGAGGQETQYF. The CDR3 DNA reads as TGTGCCAGCAGCCAAGTAGGAGCGGGGGGCCAAGAGACCCAGTACTTC.

At least ten counts were recorded for this clonotype. The chain couples TRBV30 to TRBJ2-1, with 7 nucleotides matching TRBD1. CDR1 and CDR2 (germline): GTSNPN, SVGIG (reference sequence). The V and J ends lost 5 bases and 6 bases, in that order; junction bases with no gene match: 10. CDR3 size: 14 residues. The CDR3 nucleotides read TGTGCCTGGGGCGCAGGGGGTGGTTCCAATGAGCAGTTCTTC. Its protein product is CAWGAGGGSNEQFF.

In its sample, this clonotype was seen many times. The chain carries TRBV20-1 and TRBJ2-6; D gene unclear. The CDR3 contains 15 residues. CDR1 DFQATT and CDR2 SNEGSKA come from the germline V gene (reference sequence). Trimming stripped 0 bases from V and 4 bases from J, with 10 bases between. The CDR3 DNA sequence: TGCAGTGCTAGAGATCCAGGTATCGGGGCCAACGTCCTGACTTTC. This encodes CSARDPGIGANVLTF.

This clonotype appeared many times. The chain couples TRBV29-1 to TRBJ1-2; TRBD1 aligns across 7 bases. This CDR3 contains 12 residues. The germline V gene encodes CDR1 SQVTM and CDR2 ANQGSEA. V dropped 7 bases and J dropped 6; count of bases not matched to a gene: 8. The CDR3 DNA reads as TGCAGCGCCCGGGACAGACCAGATGGCTACACCTTC. Residues: CSARDRPDGYTF.